The rows below give T cell receptor beta chains drawn from one sample of a study of cytomegalovirus exposure and HLA in healthy donors. Sequencing used immunoSEQ multiplex PCR; TCRdb keeps in-frame clones, though not all of them. The table has 130,000 or so clones, around 73% seen once; the top ten hold 1.2%. Specimen: PBMCs. All receptors come from a man aged 45-65 years in good health and CMV-seronegative. CDR3s include the opening cysteine and the closing phenylalanine or tryptophan. The order of the fields is D gene, clone size, V gene, J gene, CDR3 protein, CDR3 DNA. The D gene is left open where the match is weak. The size entry is marked missing in some rows and otherwise reads once, few, many or a size class.

.,.,TRBV7-9,TRBJ2-7,CASSLAHYEQYF,TGTGCCAGCAGCTTGGCCCACTACGAGCAGTACTTC
.,.,TRBV19,TRBJ2-1,CASSTGIGSYNEQFF,TGTGCCAGTAGCACAGGGATAGGGTCGTACAATGAGCAGTTCTTC
.,.,TRBV7-9,TRBJ2-7,CASSLLASSYEQYF,TGTGCCAGCAGCTTACTAGCAAGCTCCTACGAGCAGTACTTC
TRBD2,.,TRBV2,TRBJ2-1,CASSEQDSGAGEQFF,TGTGCCAGCAGTGAACAGGATAGCGGGGCGGGTGAGCAGTTCTTC
.,.,TRBV10-3,TRBJ2-7,CAIRGDTPYEQYF,TGTGCCATCAGGGGGGACACCCCCTACGAGCAGTACTTC
.,.,TRBV18,TRBJ1-1,CASSPRKGETEAFF,TGTGCCAGCTCACCGCGGAAGGGAGAGACTGAAGCTTTCTTT
.,.,TRBV28,TRBJ2-3,CASSVGTDTQYF,TGTGCCAGCAGTGTCGGCACAGATACGCAGTATTTT
.,.,TRBV5-5,TRBJ2-2,CASRWAPNTGELFF,TGTGCCAGCAGATGGGCCCCGAACACCGGGGAGCTGTTTTTT
TRBD1,.,TRBV28,TRBJ1-5,CASSLGRGNQPQHF,TGTGCCAGCAGTCTCGGCAGGGGGAATCAGCCCCAGCATTTT
.,once,TRBV19,TRBJ2-7,CASSIKGRAYEQYF,TGTGCCAGTAGTATAAAGGGCAGGGCCTACGAGCAGTACTTC
TRBD1,few,TRBV2,TRBJ2-2,CASRTTGHTGELFF,TGTGCCAGCAGGACGACAGGGCACACCGGGGAGCTGTTTTTT
.,.,TRBV29-1,TRBJ2-4,CSVVTSGGQYF,TGCAGCGTTGTAACGTCTGGGGGCCAGTACTTC
TRBD2,.,TRBV27,TRBJ2-7,CASRDPSGTSGYEQYF,TGTGCCAGCAGGGATCCATCCGGGACTAGCGGGTACGAGCAGTACTTC
.,.,TRBV2,TRBJ2-5,CASSDRTWYQETQYF,TGTGCCAGCAGTGATCGGACATGGTACCAAGAGACCCAGTACTTC
.,.,TRBV7-2,TRBJ2-7,CASSLVDWISSYEQYF,TGTGCCAGCAGCTTAGTAGACTGGATAAGCTCCTACGAGCAGTACTTC
.,.,TRBV10-3,TRBJ1-3,CAISEGVGNTIYF,TGTGCCATCAGTGAAGGGGTTGGAAACACCATATATTTT
TRBD1,.,TRBV9,TRBJ2-3,CASSVGQGTDTQYF,TGTGCCAGCAGCGTCGGACAGGGCACAGATACGCAGTATTTT
.,.,TRBV15,TRBJ2-7,CATSDPPHTYEQYF,TGTGCCACCAGCGATCCCCCACATACCTACGAGCAGTACTTC
TRBD2,.,TRBV7-9,TRBJ2-2,CASSLVGREVPGELFF,TGTGCCAGCAGCTTAGTTGGCCGGGAGGTCCCCGGGGAGCTGTTTTTT
TRBD1,.,TRBV5-1,TRBJ2-6,CASSYQTGTGANVLTF,TGCGCCAGCAGCTACCAGACAGGGACTGGGGCCAACGTCCTGACTTTC
TRBD2,.,TRBV7-2,TRBJ2-7,CASSSRTSGMNEQYF,TGTGCCAGCAGCTCCCGGACTAGCGGGATGAACGAGCAGTACTTC
.,.,TRBV6-6,TRBJ2-3,CASFGESYTQYF,TGTGCCAGCTTCGGGGAGTCCTATACGCAGTATTTT
TRBD1,.,TRBV2,TRBJ2-7,CASRPGQGVYEQYF,TGTGCCAGCAGGCCGGGACAGGGGGTCTACGAGCAGTACTTC
.,few,TRBV7-6,TRBJ1-3,CASSLLGNTIYF,TGTGCCAGCAGCTTACTTGGAAACACCATATATTTT
TRBD2,.,TRBV7-2,TRBJ2-7,CASSGQTSGASEQYF,TGTGCCAGCAGCGGACAGACTAGCGGGGCCTCCGAGCAGTACTTC
.,.,TRBV6-5,TRBJ1-2,CASSQSGAYGYTF,TGTGCCAGCAGCCAGAGTGGGGCCTATGGCTACACCTTC
TRBD1,.,TRBV19,TRBJ2-3,CASSGTGLSTDTQYF,TGTGCCAGTAGTGGGACAGGGCTCAGCACAGATACGCAGTATTTT
TRBD2,few,TRBV28,TRBJ2-1,CASSEIRRELQFF,TGTGCCAGCAGTGAGATTCGGCGGGAGTTGCAGTTCTTC
TRBD1,.,TRBV6-1,TRBJ2-5,CASSESVLGQGWETQYF,TGTGCCAGCAGTGAATCCGTCTTGGGACAGGGGTGGGAGACCCAGTACTTC
TRBD2,once,TRBV27,TRBJ2-1,CASSFRREPYNEQFF,TGTGCCAGCAGTTTCCGGCGGGAGCCCTACAATGAGCAGTTCTTC
.,few,TRBV5-4,TRBJ2-2,CASSFTRGAGELFF,TGTGCCAGCAGCTTTACCCGGGGTGCCGGGGAGCTGTTTTTT
.,.,TRBV19,TRBJ2-1,CASRRSYLSYNEQFF,TGTGCCAGTAGGCGGTCCTACCTCTCCTACAATGAGCAGTTCTTC
TRBD1,.,TRBV11-2,TRBJ2-3,CAIRQGQTDTQYF,TGTGCCATAAGACAGGGACAGACAGATACGCAGTATTTT
.,.,TRBV7-2,TRBJ2-7,CASSPQGGGISYEQYF,TGTGCCAGCAGCCCCCAGGGGGGTGGGATCTCCTACGAGCAGTACTTC
.,.,TRBV6-1,TRBJ2-7,CASRRSLQSEQYF,TGTGCCAGCAGGCGGAGCCTCCAAAGCGAGCAGTACTTC
.,few,TRBV9,TRBJ2-3,CASSQGISPLDF,TGTGCCAGCAGCCAGGGTATCTCCCCATTGGATTTT
TRBD1,.,TRBV7-2,TRBJ1-2,CAVGQGRRSYGYTF,TGTGCCGTTGGACAGGGAAGAAGAAGCTATGGCTACACCTTC
.,.,TRBV2,TRBJ1-6,CASIGIPGAPLHF,TGTGCCAGCATAGGAATACCGGGGGCACCCCTCCACTTT
.,.,TRBV5-1,TRBJ1-4,CASSPTGSEYEKLFF,TGCGCCAGCAGCCCCACAGGGAGCGAATATGAAAAACTGTTTTTT
.,.,TRBV4-3,TRBJ1-2,CASSRSLDYGYTF,TGCGCCAGCAGCAGGAGCCTTGACTATGGCTACACCTTC
TRBD1,once,TRBV4-1,TRBJ1-4,CASSQARDRGPKPNEKLFF,TGCGCCAGCAGCCAAGCCCGGGACAGGGGGCCGAAGCCTAATGAAAAACTGTTTTTT
.,.,TRBV30,TRBJ2-3,CAWSGSSTDTQYF,TGTGCCTGGAGTGGGAGTAGCACAGATACGCAGTATTTT
.,.,TRBV18,TRBJ2-7,CASSSNTERQYF,TGTGCCAGCTCATCGAACACTGAGCGGCAGTACTTC
TRBD1,.,TRBV27,TRBJ2-7,CASSSSGGRFGEQYF,TGTGCCAGCAGTTCTTCAGGGGGCAGGTTTGGCGAGCAGTACTTC
.,.,TRBV30,TRBJ2-3,CAWSVQGAFKDTQYF,TGTGCCTGGAGTGTACAAGGAGCGTTTAAAGATACGCAGTATTTT
.,.,TRBV5-4,TRBJ2-7,CASSLGDPPGNEQYF,TGTGCCAGCAGCTTGGGAGACCCACCGGGTAACGAGCAGTACTTC
.,.,TRBV7-7,TRBJ1-1,CASSLDRNTEAFF,TGTGCTAGCAGCTTGGACAGGAACACTGAAGCTTTCTTT
TRBD2,.,TRBV27,TRBJ2-1,CASNHAAGLAGGLNEQFF,TGTGCCAGCAATCACGCAGCGGGACTAGCGGGAGGCCTCAATGAGCAGTTCTTC
TRBD1,.,TRBV2,TRBJ2-7,CASSPGQGTYEQYF,TGTGCCAGCAGTCCGGGACAGGGAACCTACGAGCAGTACTTC
.,.,TRBV9,TRBJ1-6,CASSVAEGDFNNSPLHF,TGTGCCAGCAGCGTAGCTGAAGGGGACTTCAATAATTCACCCCTCCACTTT
.,.,TRBV28,TRBJ1-1,CATQPPRNTEAFF,TGTGCCACCCAACCGCCCAGGAACACTGAAGCTTTCTTT
TRBD2,.,TRBV7-2,TRBJ2-7,CASSSSNPTSGGSYEQYF,TGTGCCAGCAGCTCATCGAACCCGACTAGCGGGGGCTCCTACGAGCAGTACTTC
.,few,TRBV11-2,TRBJ1-5,CASSLGGGAVGNQPQHF,TGTGCCAGCAGCTTGGGTGGGGGGGCCGTCGGCAATCAGCCCCAGCATTTT
.,.,TRBV18,TRBJ2-3,CASSPGRGSTDTQYF,TGTGCCAGCTCACCAGGCAGGGGTAGCACAGATACGCAGTATTTT
.,.,TRBV9,TRBJ2-6,CASSAVSGASGANVLTF,TGTGCCAGCAGCGCTGTCTCAGGGGCGTCTGGGGCCAACGTCCTGACTTTC
TRBD1,.,TRBV5-1,TRBJ2-7,CASSPGQGPDEQYF,TGCGCCAGCAGCCCCGGACAGGGGCCCGACGAGCAGTACTTC